This T cell receptor beta chain was recovered during a study of OX40 agonist ivuxolimab in advanced cancers. General notes on the study: Ivuxolimab, which targeted the costimulatory receptor OX40 (CD134), was an agonistic, fully human IgG2 monoclonal antibody. Three dose-escalation patients achieved partial responses, one with hepatocellular carcinoma and two with cutaneous melanoma. The paper covers the monotherapy dose-escalation part of the phase I ivuxolimab trial, which included N of about 56 patients. Intravenous ivuxolimab was administered to patients every 2 weeks at six dose levels: 0.01, 0.1, 0.3, 1.5, 3 and 10 mg/kg. The dose-escalation cohort was roughly 87% male with a mean age of approximately 60 years, ranging from about 20 to 85. Peripheral TCRbeta sequencing was intended to test whether TCR sequence diversity was altered and clonal T-cell expansion was caused by ivuxolimab. Patients were allowed to have had prior anti-PD-1, anti-PD-L1 or anti-CTLA-4 therapy, and more than 30% of the dose-escalation patients had previously received checkpoint inhibitors. Of the approximately 50 dose-escalation patients, hepatocellular carcinoma was present in approximately 20, melanoma in approximately 15, renal cell carcinoma in 9 and head and neck cancer in 9.

The paper's findings and limits, for the study overall: Low levels of normalized T-cell clonal expansion were also seen in some patients who did not respond. In the 0.1-3.0 mg/kg groups, partial responders had among the lowest normalized peripheral clonal expansion, particularly in CD8+ T cells. Which antigens the clonally expanded peripheral T cells were specific for was not determined. Clonal expansion of both CD4+ and CD8+ blood T cells was observed from baseline to week 6 at doses 0.1 to 3.0 mg/kg. After ivuxolimab, expanded clones were on average more numerous among CD8+ T cells than among CD4+ T cells.

Concerning this clone itself: Its binding antigen is unknown. Per-nucleotide qualities are absent, and no much larger clonotype sits a single base away.

The CDR3 has 13 amino acids, counting the end cysteine and phenylalanine. Left in the record is the CDR3 DNA by itself, 39 bases read in frame from the first base. V drops 4 bases and J drops 4 bases, leaving 9 bases in between. CDR1 SGHRS and CDR2 YFSETQ were looked up in the germline V gene. To sequence the TCRbeta CDR3 region, genomic DNA was isolated from the sorted cells. The immunoSEQ Assay was used for sequencing of TCRbeta CDR3 regions. As stored in TCRdb, this immuneACCESS dataset retains in-frame rearrangements with V and J assigned. A fraction of the clones does not appear; measured against another copy, unresolved V genes explain less than half of the discrepancy, and the remainder lacks a known reason. Present in this sample are more than 95,000 clones, 90% to 95% of which were seen just once. The ten largest clones add up to 0.25% to 0.35% of the sample. Patients with a history of autoimmune disease or receiving systemic immunosuppression were excluded from the trial. Peripheral blood for TCR sequencing was drawn from every dose cohort at baseline, at cycle 4 day 1 and at cycle 7 day 1. The samples were taken from a phase I, first-in-human, multicenter, open-label dose-escalation trial of ivuxolimab. The trial enrolled adults with locally advanced or metastatic head and neck squamous cell, hepatocellular, melanoma or renal cell carcinoma. CD4+ and CD8+ T cells were sorted separately from peripheral blood before TCR sequencing.

The sequence is built from TRBV5-1 and TRBJ2-1; confidence is insufficient to name the D gene. The sequencing used CD4+ or CD8+ T cells sorted from blood, collected in a trial of the OX40 agonist ivuxolimab. The clonotype comes from an adult with an advanced solid tumor such as melanoma, head and neck, liver or kidney cancer. The CDR3 reads as follows: CASSRLPYNEQFF. The DNA sequence is TGCGCCAGCAGCCGGTTACCTTACAATGAGCAGTTCTTC. The CDR3, completed at both ends by the reference TRBV5-1 and TRBJ2-1 genes, gives the full variable domain KAGVTQTPRYLIKTRGQQVTLSCSPISGHRSVSWYQQTPGQGLQFLFEYFSETQRNKGNFPGRFSGRQFSNSRSEMNVSTLELGDSALYLCASSRLPYNEQFFGPGTRLTVL.